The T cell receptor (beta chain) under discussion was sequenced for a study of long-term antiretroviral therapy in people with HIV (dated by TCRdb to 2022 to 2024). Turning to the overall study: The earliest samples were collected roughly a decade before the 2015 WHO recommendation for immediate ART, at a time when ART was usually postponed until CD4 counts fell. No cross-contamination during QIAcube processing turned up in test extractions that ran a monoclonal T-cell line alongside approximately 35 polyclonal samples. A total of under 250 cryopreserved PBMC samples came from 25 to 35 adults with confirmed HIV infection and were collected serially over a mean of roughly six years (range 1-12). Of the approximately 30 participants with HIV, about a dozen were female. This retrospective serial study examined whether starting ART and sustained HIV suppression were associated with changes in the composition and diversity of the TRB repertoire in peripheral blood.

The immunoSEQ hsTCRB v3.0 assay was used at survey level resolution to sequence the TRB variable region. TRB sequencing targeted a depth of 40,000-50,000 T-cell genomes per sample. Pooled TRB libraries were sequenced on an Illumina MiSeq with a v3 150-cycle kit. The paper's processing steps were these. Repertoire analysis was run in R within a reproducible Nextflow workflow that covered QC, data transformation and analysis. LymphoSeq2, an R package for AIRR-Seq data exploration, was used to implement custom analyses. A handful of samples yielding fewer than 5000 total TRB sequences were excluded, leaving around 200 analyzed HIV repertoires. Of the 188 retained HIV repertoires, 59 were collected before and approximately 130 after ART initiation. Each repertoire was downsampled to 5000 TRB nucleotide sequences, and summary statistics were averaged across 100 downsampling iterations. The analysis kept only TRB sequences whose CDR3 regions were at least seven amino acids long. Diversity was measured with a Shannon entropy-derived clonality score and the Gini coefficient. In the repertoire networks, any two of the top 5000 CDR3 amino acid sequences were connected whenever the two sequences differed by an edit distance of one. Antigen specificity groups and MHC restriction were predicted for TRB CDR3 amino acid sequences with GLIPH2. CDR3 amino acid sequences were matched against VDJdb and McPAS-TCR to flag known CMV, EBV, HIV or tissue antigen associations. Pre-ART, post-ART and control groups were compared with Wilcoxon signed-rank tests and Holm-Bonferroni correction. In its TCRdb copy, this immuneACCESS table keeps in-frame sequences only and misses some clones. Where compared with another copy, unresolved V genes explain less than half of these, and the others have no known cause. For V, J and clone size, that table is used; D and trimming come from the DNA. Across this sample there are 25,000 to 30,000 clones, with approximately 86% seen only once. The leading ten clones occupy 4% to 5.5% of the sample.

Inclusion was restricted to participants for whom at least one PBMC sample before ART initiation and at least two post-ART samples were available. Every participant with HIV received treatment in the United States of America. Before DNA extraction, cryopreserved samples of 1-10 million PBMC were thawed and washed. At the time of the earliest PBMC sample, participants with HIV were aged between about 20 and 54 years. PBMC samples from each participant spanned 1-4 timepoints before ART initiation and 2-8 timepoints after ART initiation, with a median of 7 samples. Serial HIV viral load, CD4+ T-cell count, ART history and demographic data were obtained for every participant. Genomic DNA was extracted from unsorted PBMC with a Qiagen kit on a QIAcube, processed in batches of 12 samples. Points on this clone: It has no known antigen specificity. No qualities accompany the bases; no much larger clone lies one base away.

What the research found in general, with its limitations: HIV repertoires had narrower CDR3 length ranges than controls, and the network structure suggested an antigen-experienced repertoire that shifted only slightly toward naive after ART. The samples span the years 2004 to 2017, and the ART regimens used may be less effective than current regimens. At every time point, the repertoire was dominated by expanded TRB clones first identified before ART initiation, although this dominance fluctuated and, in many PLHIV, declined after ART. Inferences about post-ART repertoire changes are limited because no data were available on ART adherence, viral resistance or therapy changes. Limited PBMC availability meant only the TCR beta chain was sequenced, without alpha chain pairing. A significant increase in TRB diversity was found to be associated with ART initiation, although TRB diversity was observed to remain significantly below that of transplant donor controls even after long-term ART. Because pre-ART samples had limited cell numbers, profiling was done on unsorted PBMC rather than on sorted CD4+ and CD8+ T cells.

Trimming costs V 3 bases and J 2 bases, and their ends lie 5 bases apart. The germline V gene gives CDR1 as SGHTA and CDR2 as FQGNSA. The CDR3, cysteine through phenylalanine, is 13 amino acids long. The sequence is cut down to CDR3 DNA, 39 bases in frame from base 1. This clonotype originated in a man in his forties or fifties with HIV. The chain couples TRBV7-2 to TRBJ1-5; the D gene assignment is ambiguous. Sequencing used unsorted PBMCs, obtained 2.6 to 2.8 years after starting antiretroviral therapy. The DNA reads TGTGCCAGCAGCTTCGGGGGCAATCAGCCCCAGCATTTT. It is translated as CASSFGGNQPQHF. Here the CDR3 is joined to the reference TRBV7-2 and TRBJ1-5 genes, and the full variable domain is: GAGVSQSPSNKVTEKGKDVELRCDPISGHTALYWYRQSLGQGLEFLIYFQGNSAPDKSGLPSDRFSAERTGGSVSTLTIQRTQQEDSAVYLCASSFGGNQPQHFGDGTRLSIL.